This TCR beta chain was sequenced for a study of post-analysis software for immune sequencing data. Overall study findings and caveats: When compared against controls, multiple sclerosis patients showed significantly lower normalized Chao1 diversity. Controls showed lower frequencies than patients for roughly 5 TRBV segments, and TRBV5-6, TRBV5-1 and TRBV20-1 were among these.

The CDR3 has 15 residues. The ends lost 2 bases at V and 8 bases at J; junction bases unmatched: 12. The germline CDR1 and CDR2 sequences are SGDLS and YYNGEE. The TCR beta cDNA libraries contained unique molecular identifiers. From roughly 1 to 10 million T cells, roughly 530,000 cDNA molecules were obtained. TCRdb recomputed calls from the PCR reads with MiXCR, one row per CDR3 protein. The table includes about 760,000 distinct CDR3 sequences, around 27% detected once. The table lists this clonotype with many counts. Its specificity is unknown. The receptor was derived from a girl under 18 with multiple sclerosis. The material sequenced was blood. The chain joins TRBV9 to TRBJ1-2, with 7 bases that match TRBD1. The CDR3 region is CASSVLSGGREGYTF. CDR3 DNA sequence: TGTGCCAGCAGCGTTTTATCAGGGGGGCGGGAAGGCTACACCTTC.